These 2 T cell receptor beta chains were all obtained from the same sample, sequenced in a study of T cell repertoires in cytomegalovirus infection. MiXCR was run by TCRdb on the reads, yielding one entry per CDR3 protein. The repertoire holds 740,000 or so distinct CDR3 sequences, with roughly 35% as singletons. Sequenced sample: PBMCs. The receptors shown here come from a human donor in good health (CMV status not recorded). Some clones in this sample may be carry-over from other donors' samples.

The V call is TRBV27, the J call TRBJ1-6; the match to TRBD1 covers 8 bases. Trimming at V came to 5 bases and at J to 7 bases, leaving 10 bases not matched to a gene. The CDR3 has 16 amino acids. In germline, CDR1 is MNHEY, CDR2 SMNVEV (reference sequence). The CDR3 nucleotides are TGTGCCAGCAGTGTATATTCTTGGACAGGGAATTCACCCCTCCACTTT. Residues: CASSVYSWTGNSPLHF.

The CDR3 DNA is TGTGCCAGCAGCCCCCGGGAGGGGGGGGGTAATGGCTACACCTTC. This codes for CASSPREGGGNGYTF. The V and J genes are TRBV7-6 and TRBJ1-2; D is possibly TRBD1 (6 bases). Germline assignment: CDR1 SGHVS and CDR2 FNYEAQ. Between the trimmed V and J ends, which lost 5 bases and 6 bases, there was a span of 19 bases. The CDR3 is 15 amino acids.